These T cell receptor beta chains were read from a single sample in a study of blood T cells in healthy people across ages. TCRdb re-called the 5' RACE reads with MiXCR, one entry per CDR3 protein. The sample yields about 1.7 million distinct CDR3 sequences, roughly 30% seen once. Sequencing was performed on blood. The source is a woman aged 30 to 39 in good health. Both conserved end residues are part of each CDR3. The order of the fields is J gene, V gene, D gene, clone size, CDR3 DNA, CDR3 protein. D genes are given only for firm matches. Clone size is not always given. Where it is, it says once, few, many or a class for expanded clones.

j_call: TRBJ1-1
v_call: TRBV6-6
d_call: TRBD1
clone_size: .
cdr3_nt: TGTGCCAGCCTCCGGACAGGCTCGACTGAAGCTTTCTTT
cdr3_aa: CASLRTGSTEAFF

j_call: TRBJ1-2
v_call: TRBV10-2
d_call: TRBD1
clone_size: many
cdr3_nt: TGCGCCAGCAGTACGGACAGGGAGGATGGCTACACCTTC
cdr3_aa: CASSTDREDGYTF

j_call: TRBJ2-1
v_call: TRBV20-1
d_call: .
clone_size: few
cdr3_nt: TGCAGTGCTAGAGGGTTGAACAGCATTTACAATGAGCAGTTCTTC
cdr3_aa: CSARGLNSIYNEQFF

j_call: TRBJ2-5
v_call: TRBV25-1
d_call: TRBD2
clone_size: many
cdr3_nt: TGTGCCAGCAGTGAATCGGGGGGGTGGTACTTC
cdr3_aa: CASSESGGWYF

j_call: TRBJ2-7
v_call: TRBV28
d_call: .
clone_size: .
cdr3_nt: TGTGCCAGCAGTCTACCGGACAGAGGTTCTAACTTC
cdr3_aa: CASSLPDRGSNF

j_call: TRBJ2-1
v_call: TRBV9
d_call: TRBD2
clone_size: .
cdr3_nt: TGTGCCAGCAGCGCCCACCTAGCGGGAGGGGGGTACAATGAGCAGTTCTTC
cdr3_aa: CASSAHLAGGGYNEQFF

j_call: TRBJ2-6
v_call: TRBV11-2
d_call: .
clone_size: .
cdr3_nt: TGTGCCAGCAGCCTCGGACGGCCGACCTCTGTGGGGGCCAACGTCCTGACTTTC
cdr3_aa: CASSLGRPTSVGANVLTF

j_call: TRBJ2-1
v_call: TRBV12-3/TRBV12-4
d_call: .
clone_size: .
cdr3_nt: TGTGCCCGCAGTTTAAGTAGGGGGGAGTACAATGAGCAGTTCTTC
cdr3_aa: CARSLSRGEYNEQFF

j_call: TRBJ2-5
v_call: TRBV15
d_call: .
clone_size: .
cdr3_nt: TGTGCCAGCGACGGAACATGGGCGCCTAAGACCCAGTACTTC
cdr3_aa: CASDGTWAPKTQYF

j_call: TRBJ1-1
v_call: TRBV20-1
d_call: .
clone_size: few
cdr3_nt: TGCAGTGCCCGTGACGGACGCAACACTGAAGCTTTCTTT
cdr3_aa: CSARDGRNTEAFF

j_call: TRBJ2-1
v_call: TRBV3-1
d_call: TRBD2
clone_size: .
cdr3_nt: TGTGCCAGCAGCCGCGGGGGACCCAATGAGCAGTTCTTC
cdr3_aa: CASSRGGPNEQFF

j_call: TRBJ1-5
v_call: TRBV12-3/TRBV12-4
d_call: .
clone_size: many
cdr3_nt: TGTGCCAGCAGTCCCCCCGGTCGGCCCCAGCATTTT
cdr3_aa: CASSPPGRPQHF

j_call: TRBJ1-1
v_call: TRBV14
d_call: TRBD1
clone_size: .
cdr3_nt: TGTGCCAGCAGCCAAGGGCCGACAGGGTACACTGAAGCTTTCTTT
cdr3_aa: CASSQGPTGYTEAFF

j_call: TRBJ2-7
v_call: TRBV6-2/TRBV6-3
d_call: .
clone_size: .
cdr3_nt: TGTGCCAGCAGTTACACATGGGGAGGGCAGTACTTC
cdr3_aa: CASSYTWGGQYF

j_call: TRBJ2-4
v_call: TRBV6-1
d_call: TRBD1
clone_size: .
cdr3_nt: TGTGCCGGCACTCATATTCCGGGACAGGGAAACATTCAGTACTTC
cdr3_aa: CAGTHIPGQGNIQYF

j_call: TRBJ1-1
v_call: TRBV12-3/TRBV12-4
d_call: .
clone_size: .
cdr3_nt: TGTGCCAGCAGTTACGGACCGGACTCTGAAGCTTTCTTT
cdr3_aa: CASSYGPDSEAFF

j_call: TRBJ2-6
v_call: TRBV7-2
d_call: TRBD2
clone_size: .
cdr3_nt: TGTGCCACTGGAGTCGGGAGGTCCTCTGGGGCCAACGTCCTGACTTTC
cdr3_aa: CATGVGRSSGANVLTF

j_call: TRBJ2-1
v_call: TRBV18
d_call: .
clone_size: .
cdr3_nt: TGTGCCAGCTCTCCCCTGGGGGCGGGGAGCTCCTACAATGAGCAGTTCTTC
cdr3_aa: CASSPLGAGSSYNEQFF

j_call: TRBJ2-1
v_call: TRBV7-2
d_call: TRBD2
clone_size: few
cdr3_nt: TGTGCCAGCAGAACAACCGGGACTAGTGTCTACAATGAGCAGTTCTTC
cdr3_aa: CASRTTGTSVYNEQFF

j_call: TRBJ2-7
v_call: TRBV25-1
d_call: TRBD2
clone_size: few
cdr3_nt: TGTGCCCGCAGTGCCTGGTTTGGGGGGGTTGGGACCTACGAGCAGTACTTC
cdr3_aa: CARSAWFGGVGTYEQYF

j_call: TRBJ2-5
v_call: TRBV20-1
d_call: .
clone_size: .
cdr3_nt: TGCAGTGCTAGAGACGGGGGACTGCCTCAAGAGACCCAGTACTTC
cdr3_aa: CSARDGGLPQETQYF

j_call: TRBJ2-1
v_call: TRBV7-9
d_call: .
clone_size: .
cdr3_nt: TGTGCCAGCAACCAGGGGGGGAATGAGCAGTTCTTC
cdr3_aa: CASNQGGNEQFF

j_call: TRBJ2-7
v_call: TRBV5-6
d_call: TRBD2
clone_size: few
cdr3_nt: TGTGCCAGCAGCGGGGGAGCGGGAGACGAGCAGTACTTC
cdr3_aa: CASSGGAGDEQYF

j_call: TRBJ2-7
v_call: TRBV30
d_call: .
clone_size: .
cdr3_nt: TGTGCCTGGGCAGGGGAATTAACCTACGAGCAGTACTTC
cdr3_aa: CAWAGELTYEQYF

j_call: TRBJ2-1
v_call: TRBV7-2
d_call: .
clone_size: many
cdr3_nt: TGTGCCAGCAGCAAACTTAACTACAATGAGCAGTTCTTC
cdr3_aa: CASSKLNYNEQFF

j_call: TRBJ2-3
v_call: TRBV5-1
d_call: .
clone_size: many
cdr3_nt: TGTGCCAGCAGTTTCGGGAGGGGGCCAGATACGCAGTATTTT
cdr3_aa: CASSFGRGPDTQYF

j_call: TRBJ2-5
v_call: TRBV28
d_call: TRBD2
clone_size: .
cdr3_nt: TGTGCCAGCAGCCAAACTACTAGCGGGGGGAGGGAGACCCAGTACTTC
cdr3_aa: CASSQTTSGGRETQYF

j_call: TRBJ2-7
v_call: TRBV6-5
d_call: .
clone_size: many
cdr3_nt: TGTGCCAGCAGGGCCCCAGGGGCCGCGCTCTACGAGCAGTACTTC
cdr3_aa: CASRAPGAALYEQYF

j_call: TRBJ2-3
v_call: TRBV14
d_call: .
clone_size: .
cdr3_nt: TGTGCCAGCAGCTACGGGACCTCCTACGATACGCAGTATTTT
cdr3_aa: CASSYGTSYDTQYF

j_call: TRBJ1-2
v_call: TRBV18
d_call: TRBD1
clone_size: few
cdr3_nt: TGTGCCAGCTCACCACTGTGGGACAGGGTCGATGCTGGCTACACCTTC
cdr3_aa: CASSPLWDRVDAGYTF

j_call: TRBJ2-1
v_call: TRBV9
d_call: TRBD1
clone_size: many
cdr3_nt: TGTGCCAGCAGCGTAATGGGACAGGGAGGAGCGGGGGAGCAGTTCTTC
cdr3_aa: CASSVMGQGGAGEQFF

j_call: TRBJ1-1
v_call: TRBV20-1
d_call: .
clone_size: .
cdr3_nt: TGCAGTGCTGCCGGGGGCGAGAGGACTGAAGCTTTCTTT
cdr3_aa: CSAAGGERTEAFF

j_call: TRBJ2-1
v_call: TRBV30
d_call: .
clone_size: few
cdr3_nt: TGTGCCTGGGGCAGGGGCGCCTTAGGCAATGAGCAGTTCTTC
cdr3_aa: CAWGRGALGNEQFF

j_call: TRBJ1-2
v_call: TRBV12-3/TRBV12-4
d_call: .
clone_size: .
cdr3_nt: TGTGCCAGCAGGATGGGAGGGAGTGGCTACACCTTC
cdr3_aa: CASRMGGSGYTF

j_call: TRBJ2-1
v_call: TRBV20-1
d_call: .
clone_size: few
cdr3_nt: TGCAGTGCTAGGGGCGTCTCCTACAATGAGCAGTTCTTC
cdr3_aa: CSARGVSYNEQFF

j_call: TRBJ2-1
v_call: TRBV7-2
d_call: .
clone_size: few
cdr3_nt: TGTGCCAGCAGCTCAAATCGTTTAACTCGGCAGTTCTTC
cdr3_aa: CASSSNRLTRQFF

j_call: TRBJ2-7
v_call: TRBV20-1
d_call: .
clone_size: .
cdr3_nt: TGCAGTGCCAGGCCCGGGTTTTCCTACGAGCAGTACTTC
cdr3_aa: CSARPGFSYEQYF

j_call: TRBJ2-7
v_call: TRBV5-1
d_call: .
clone_size: .
cdr3_nt: TGCGCCAGCGCGCCCTCCGTTTTGGAGGAGCAGTACTTC
cdr3_aa: CASAPSVLEEQYF

j_call: TRBJ1-2
v_call: TRBV28
d_call: .
clone_size: once
cdr3_nt: TGTACCAGCAGTTCTCGGACCTATGGCTACACCTTC
cdr3_aa: CTSSSRTYGYTF

j_call: TRBJ2-7
v_call: TRBV20-1
d_call: .
clone_size: .
cdr3_nt: TGCAGTGCTAGACGGGCCGGCACCCACGAGCAGTACTTC
cdr3_aa: CSARRAGTHEQYF

j_call: TRBJ2-5
v_call: TRBV4-3
d_call: .
clone_size: few
cdr3_nt: TGCGCCAGCAGCCAAGAACTCAACAAGATAAAAGAGACCCAGTACTTC
cdr3_aa: CASSQELNKIKETQYF

j_call: TRBJ2-5
v_call: TRBV15
d_call: TRBD2
clone_size: many
cdr3_nt: TGTGCCACCAGCGCCCAGGCGGGAGTGGGTGAGACCCAGTACTTC
cdr3_aa: CATSAQAGVGETQYF

j_call: TRBJ1-5
v_call: TRBV19
d_call: .
clone_size: .
cdr3_nt: TGTGCCAGTAGCAAGTTGGCAGCAAGCAATCAGCCCCAGCATTTT
cdr3_aa: CASSKLAASNQPQHF

j_call: TRBJ2-7
v_call: TRBV29-1
d_call: TRBD1
clone_size: many
cdr3_nt: TGCAGCGTACAAACAGGGGCCTACGAGCAGTACTTC
cdr3_aa: CSVQTGAYEQYF

j_call: TRBJ1-6
v_call: TRBV20-1
d_call: .
clone_size: .
cdr3_nt: TGCAGTGCTAAGTCGGGAAGCTCCTATAATTCACCCCTCCACTTT
cdr3_aa: CSAKSGSSYNSPLHF

j_call: TRBJ1-4
v_call: TRBV24-1
d_call: .
clone_size: .
cdr3_nt: TGTGCCACCAGTGATTTCGGGGGGTCTGGGAGTGAAAAACTGTTTTTT
cdr3_aa: CATSDFGGSGSEKLFF

j_call: TRBJ2-1
v_call: TRBV28
d_call: TRBD2
clone_size: once
cdr3_nt: TGTGCCAGCAGGTCGGGGGGGGTTTACAATGAGCAGTTCTTC
cdr3_aa: CASRSGGVYNEQFF